Below are 26 T cell receptor beta chains sequenced from a single sample in a study of cytotoxic CD8 clonotypes in ibrutinib-treated CLL (dated by TCRdb to the early 2020s). The sample's time point label, in plain terms: about a year on ibrutinib. The library was generated by the immunoSEQ multiplex PCR assay. In its TCRdb copy, this immuneACCESS table keeps in-frame sequences only and misses some clones. Where compared with another copy, unresolved V genes explain less than half of these, and the others have no known cause. The sample data list approximately 48,000 clones, and 53% of these were observed just once. The top ten clonotypes cover around a third of the sample. The source material was PBMCs, sampled after 12 months of ibrutinib treatment. The receptors were sampled from a human donor with chronic lymphocytic leukemia.

A single count supports this clone. CDR3 region: CASSLSRTGSLLGYTF. In DNA, the CDR3 is TGTGCCAGCAGTTTATCACGGACAGGGAGCCTTCTGGGCTACACCTTC. V is TRBV27 and J is TRBJ1-2; 8 bases line up with TRBD1. The CDR3 length is 16 residues. With 0 bases clipped from V and 8 bases from J, the junction kept 11 bases outside the gene matches. Germline V lookup: CDR1 MNHEY, CDR2 SMNVEV (reference sequence).

V is TRBV2 and J is TRBJ2-5; D remains ambiguous. With 7 bases removed from V and 2 bases from J, the gap between germline ends came to 11 bases. Germline lookup yields CDR1 SNHLY and CDR2 FYNNEI. The CDR3 contains 13 residues. In DNA, the CDR3 is TGTGCCAGCATCTCCGGGCCTCAAGAGACCCAGTACTTC. Encoded protein: CASISGPQETQYF.

The chain links TRBV19 to TRBJ2-6; D perhaps matches TRBD1 (6 bases). Germline V gene sequence: CDR1 LNHDA, CDR2 SQIVND (reference sequence). This CDR3 comprises 15 residues. With 7 bases removed from V and 0 bases from J, the gap between germline ends came to 10 bases. The CDR3 reads CASKDSFSGANVLTF. In DNA, the CDR3 is TGTGCCAGTAAGGACAGCTTCTCTGGGGCCAACGTCCTGACTTTC.

The chain joins TRBV29-1 to TRBJ1-5; D not resolved. CDR1 SQVTM and CDR2 ANQGSEA come from the germline V gene. The CDR3 runs to 13 residues. The V gene lost 4 bases and the J gene lost 3 bases, with 10 bases spanning the gap. The CDR3 spells CSVAGSDNQPQHF. DNA of the CDR3: TGCAGCGTTGCGGGATCGGACAATCAGCCCCAGCATTTT.

The rearrangement joins TRBV7-8 to TRBJ1-6; D unclear. This CDR3 has 15 amino acids. CDR1 and CDR2 from the germline V gene are SGHVS and FQNEAQ. The V end was cut by 7 bases, the J end by 10 bases, with 20 bases between. The CDR3 loop reads CASTPAGASNSPLHF. Here the CDR3 DNA reads TGTGCCAGCACCCCCGCCGGCGCGTCGAACTCACCCCTCCACTTT.

This chain uses TRBV29-1 with TRBJ2-2; D may correspond to TRBD1 or TRBD2 (5 bases each). Trimming cost V 4 bases and J 2 bases, with 8 bases left between them. Germline V gene data show CDR1 as SQVTM and CDR2 as ANQGSEA. The CDR3 totals 13 residues. CDR3 in amino acids: CSVGGANTGELFF. CDR3 bases: TGCAGCGTTGGAGGGGCCAACACCGGGGAGCTGTTTTTT.

As for this clone: The junction shows a germline mismatch at one end, possibly a read error. This chain uses TRBV28 with TRBJ2-1; possible D gene TRBD2, 5 bases. Germline-derived CDR1 and CDR2 are MDHEN and SYDVKM. The CDR3 totals 12 residues. The CDR3 protein is CASSFSLGGVVF. CDR3 DNA sequence: TGTGCCAGCAGTTTCTCCCTAGGAGGAGTGGTCTTC.

This clone was picked up a small number of times. V and J are TRBV10-3 and TRBJ2-7; 11 bases match TRBD2. Trimming took 3 bases from V and 2 from J; bases not matched to a gene: 3. This CDR3 is 15 amino acids long. Germline values: CDR1 ENHRY, CDR2 SYGVKD. CDR3 protein: CAISEGTSGPYEQYF. CDR3 coding DNA: TGTGCCATCAGTGAAGGGACTAGCGGCCCCTACGAGCAGTACTTC.

This clone is categorized as large. The DNA of the CDR3 is TGTGCCAGCGCAATTGGGCTGGGCTATGGCTACACCTTC. This sequence encodes CASAIGLGYGYTF. The rearrangement joins TRBV19 to TRBJ1-2, with D unresolved. The germline V and J ends were trimmed by 9 bases and 4 bases, with 15 bases remaining between them. The CDR3 consists of 13 residues. CDR1 LNHDA and CDR2 SQIVND come from the germline V gene (reference sequence).

This clone turned up a few times. The rearrangement joins TRBV7-2 to TRBJ1-1, with D tentatively TRBD1 (5 bases). The germline V gene encodes CDR1 SGHTA and CDR2 FQGNSA. The V and J ends lost 3 bases and 1 base respectively, with 21 bases between them. CDR3 length: 18 residues. The chain's CDR3 is CASSFVVIGAAQNTEAFF. The CDR3, as DNA: TGTGCCAGCAGCTTTGTCGTCATCGGGGCAGCACAGAACACTGAAGCTTTCTTT. Together with reference TRBV7-2 and TRBJ1-1, the CDR3 gives the full variable domain: GAGVSQSPSNKVTEKGKDVELRCDPISGHTALYWYRQSLGQGLEFLIYFQGNSAPDKSGLPSDRFSAERTGGSVSTLTIQRTQQEDSAVYLCASSFVVIGAAQNTEAFFGQGTRLTVV.

The table lists this clone with a count of one. This chain joins TRBV5-1 and TRBJ2-5, with 8 bases fitting TRBD2. Germline assignment: CDR1 SGHRS and CDR2 YFSETQ. The ends lost 0 bases at V and 0 bases at J; junction bases unmatched: 1. The CDR3 sequence is 15 residues long. This CDR3 reads CASSLDGRDQETQYF. The CDR3 DNA reads TGCGCCAGCAGCTTGGACGGGAGGGACCAAGAGACCCAGTACTTC.

This clone turned up a few times. This sequence joins TRBV18 and TRBJ1-2; tentative D call: TRBD1 (5 bases). Germline CDR1 and CDR2: KGHSH and LQKENI. V was trimmed by 1 base and J by 14 bases, leaving 14 bases between them. The CDR3 has 12 residues. The CDR3 DNA follows: TGTGCCAGCTCACCACACGGACACGGACGGACCTTC. Protein sequence: CASSPHGHGRTF.

This clone was counted many times. The rearrangement links TRBV21-1 to TRBJ2-7; the table's D call, TRBD1, has no DNA check behind it. TRBV21-1 is an annotated pseudogene. This CDR3 region has 13 residues. Written as DNA, the CDR3 is TGTGCCAGCAGCAAATACAGGTCCTACGAGCAGTACTTC. Translation: CASSKYRSYEQYF.

CDR3: CASSQATGQGYHSNQPQHF. The CDR3 coding sequence is TGCGCCAGCAGCCAAGCTACGGGACAGGGATACCATAGCAATCAGCCCCAGCATTTT. The chain couples TRBV4-1 to TRBJ1-5, with TRBD1 matching 9 bases. V dropped 1 base and J dropped 0; count of bases not matched to a gene: 10. Per germline, CDR1 MGHRA and CDR2 YSYEKL. CDR3 length: 19 residues.

The rearrangement uses TRBV11-2 and TRBJ1-2, with 8 bases fitting TRBD1. After removal of 3 bases from V and 6 bases from J, the junction contained 6 bases not matched to a gene. Germline V lookup: CDR1 SGHAT, CDR2 FQNNGV. The CDR3 is 14 residues long. CDR3 sequence reads: CASSLSGGVDGYTF. CDR3 nucleotide sequence: TGTGCCAGCAGCTTGTCAGGGGGCGTCGATGGCTACACCTTC.

There are a few counts of this clone. The chain employs TRBV5-1 and TRBJ1-1; D is undetermined. The V and J ends lost 4 bases and 6 bases respectively, with 16 bases between them. The CDR3 spans 14 residues. Germline assignment: CDR1 SGHRS and CDR2 YFSETQ. CDR3 DNA: TGCGCCAGCAGCGTGCAAGCTGCAGTCGCTGAAGCTTTCTTT. Its protein product is CASSVQAAVAEAFF. Filled out from reference TRBV5-1 and TRBJ1-1, the complete variable domain reads KAGVTQTPRYLIKTRGQQVTLSCSPISGHRSVSWYQQTPGQGLQFLFEYFSETQRNKGNFPGRFSGRQFSNSRSEMNVSTLELGDSALYLCASSVQAAVAEAFFGQGTRLTVV.

This clone showed up just once. This sequence joins TRBV29-1 and TRBJ2-7; TRBD1 matches at 9 bases. CDR1 is SQVTM and CDR2 is ANQGSEA in the germline V gene. V gave up 6 bases and J gave up 3 bases; unmatched junction bases: 9. CDR3 length equals 14 residues. The CDR3 is CSVQDGTGFYEQYF. The CDR3 coding sequence is TGCAGCGTCCAGGACGGGACAGGGTTCTACGAGCAGTACTTC.

This clone was detected a few times. The V and J genes are TRBV4-2 and TRBJ2-3; the D is unclear. Germline V gives CDR1 LGHNA, CDR2 YNFKEQ. This CDR3 has 15 residues. V was pared by 0 bases and J by 4 bases, with 11 bases between. The CDR3 nucleotides are TGTGCCAGCAGCCAAGATCAGAATAGCCCAGATACGCAGTATTTT. Amino acid sequence: CASSQDQNSPDTQYF.

V and J are TRBV28 and TRBJ2-7; 10 bases align to TRBD2. Germline values: CDR1 MDHEN, CDR2 SYDVKM. This CDR3 region has 15 residues. With 2 bases clipped from V and 5 bases from J, the junction kept 6 bases outside the gene matches. Here the CDR3 reads CASSLPSSGSHEQYF. The CDR3 nucleotides are TGTGCCAGCAGTTTACCCTCTAGCGGGAGTCACGAGCAGTACTTC.

About this clone itself: The junction and the germline gene differ at one end; a read error may be behind it. The CDR3 reads CTVLSGANVLTF. The CDR3 DNA sequence: TGCACAGTTCTCTCTGGGGCCAACGTCCTGACTTTC. This rearrangement joins TRBV30 to TRBJ2-6; D not resolved. The CDR3 loop spans 12 amino acids. Germline-derived CDR1 and CDR2 are GTSNPN and SVGIG (reference sequence).

This clone was observed a single time. The V gene is TRBV6-1, the J gene TRBJ2-1; TRBD2 matches 13 bases. V was pared by 1 base and J by 6 bases, with 0 bases of the junction left unmatched. Germline CDR1 MNHNS, CDR2 SASEGT. This CDR3 spans 15 amino acids. CDR3 bases: TGTGCCAGCAGTGAAGGACTAGCGGGAGGCAATGAGCAGTTCTTC. It yields the protein CASSEGLAGGNEQFF.

This chain joins TRBV5-4 and TRBJ1-1; D remains ambiguous. Germline-derived CDR1 and CDR2 are SGHNT and YYREEE (reference sequence). The germline V and J ends were trimmed by 3 bases and 4 bases, with 4 bases remaining between them. This CDR3 contains 11 residues. The CDR3 sequence is CASSSRTEAFF. In DNA, the CDR3 is TGTGCCAGCAGCTCCCGCACTGAAGCTTTCTTT.

This clone was detected many times. The chain recombines TRBV10-3 with TRBJ1-3, with a tentative D call TRBD1 (5 bases). The CDR3 is 14 residues long. With 3 bases removed from V and 0 bases from J, the gap between germline ends came to 6 bases. The germline CDR1 and CDR2 sequences are ENHRY and SYGVKD. The CDR3 region has the DNA TGTGCCATCAGTGACGGACACTCTGGAAACACCATATATTTT. Its protein is CAISDGHSGNTIYF.

For this clone: The identical CDR3 is also encoded by other nucleotide sequences in the sample. J is TRBJ2-7 and V is TRBV4-1; D may be TRBD1 or TRBD2 (5 bases each). The CDR3 runs to 15 residues. CDR1 is MGHRA, CDR2 YSYEKL, per germline. With 0 bases removed from V and 2 bases from J, the gap between germline ends came to 11 bases. CDR3 nucleotide sequence: TGCGCCAGCAGCCAAGAAGGGACGGGCCCCTACGAGCAGTACTTC. Protein: CASSQEGTGPYEQYF.

This sequence joins TRBV5-4 and TRBJ2-7, with 11 bases identical to TRBD1. The CDR3 sequence is 14 residues long. The germline V gene has CDR1 SGHNT and CDR2 YYREEE (reference sequence). V was clipped by 4 bases and J by 7 bases; unmatched bases: 7. The CDR3 nucleotides read TGTGCCAGCAGCCGTGGACAGGGGGCTGGGGAGCAGTACTTC. Its protein is CASSRGQGAGEQYF. The whole variable domain, filled in from reference TRBV5-4 and TRBJ2-7, reads ETGVTQSPTHLIKTRGQQVTLRCSSQSGHNTVSWYQQALGQGPQFIFQYYREEENGRGNFPPRFSGLQFPNYSSELNVNALELDDSALYLCASSRGQGAGEQYFGPGTRLTVT.

This clone has ten or more counts. The CDR3 sequence: CATSRGGRAQGGEQFF. The CDR3 nucleotides read TGTGCCACCAGCAGAGGAGGTCGCGCACAGGGAGGCGAGCAGTTCTTC. The genes are TRBV15 and TRBJ2-1; the D call may be TRBD1 or TRBD2 (6 bases each). From germline, CDR1 is LNHNV and CDR2 YYDKDF (reference sequence). CDR3 length: 16 amino acids. The V end lost 1 base, the J end lost 10 bases, and 20 bases lay between the germline ends.